One sample yielded the 22 T cell receptor beta chains listed below, sequenced in a study of blood T cells in healthy people across ages. Alongside a J-beta primer mix, a sample-barcoded 5' primer served in a second PCR lasting about 7 to 11 cycles. TCRdb analysed the 5' RACE reads with MiXCR anew, one entry per CDR3 protein. The data hold roughly 1,300,000 distinct CDR3 sequences, with 55% to 75% observed a single time. The sample consisted of blood. The receptors here all came from a man aged 18 to 30 in good health.

This chain uses TRBV7-9 with TRBJ2-3; D is possibly TRBD2 (6 bases). Looked up from germline, CDR1 is SEHNR and CDR2 is FQNEAQ (reference sequence). The CDR3 has 16 residues. V was pared by 0 bases and J by 4 bases, with 14 bases between. The CDR3 protein is CASSLAGGGWADTQYF. The CDR3 nucleotides are TGTGCCAGCAGCTTAGCGGGGGGTGGCTGGGCAGATACGCAGTATTTT.

The sample holds a few counts of this clonotype. The rearrangement uses TRBV6-6 and TRBJ2-1, with TRBD1 matching 7 bases. This CDR3 is 16 amino acids long. V trimming: 2 bases; J trimming: 7 bases; junction bases outside the gene matches: 11. Germline assignment: CDR1 MNHNY and CDR2 SVGAGI (reference sequence). Written as DNA, the CDR3 is TGTGCCAGCAGTTACCCGAAAGGGATCAGGGGGAATGAGCAGTTCTTC. This sequence encodes CASSYPKGIRGNEQFF.

The chain combines TRBV7-6 with TRBJ2-3; TRBD1 is a possible D gene (6 bases). CDR1 SGHVS and CDR2 FNYEAQ come from the germline V gene. The CDR3 totals 15 residues. Deletions cut 6 bases from V and 3 bases from J, with 16 bases between. The CDR3 protein is CASSLQGVVTDTQYF. Here the CDR3 DNA reads TGTGCCAGCAGTTTACAGGGAGTAGTGACAGATACGCAGTATTTT.

The chain carries TRBV20-1 and TRBJ2-3; 9 nucleotides align to TRBD2. Per germline, CDR1 DFQATT and CDR2 SNEGSKA (reference sequence). CDR3 length: 17 amino acids. V lost 6 bases, J lost 1 base, and 14 bases stayed unmatched. The CDR3 region has the DNA TGCAGTGCCAGTCCCCCAGCGGGAGGAGGAGGCACAGATACGCAGTATTTT. Protein product: CSASPPAGGGGTDTQYF.

This CDR3 reads CASSPLGDSFYGYTF. Written as DNA, the CDR3 is TGTGCCAGCAGCCCCCTTGGGGACAGCTTCTATGGCTACACCTTC. The chain couples TRBV25-1 to TRBJ1-2; 7 bases map to TRBD1. J gave up 4 bases and V 6 bases, and 11 bases lay outside the gene matches. The germline gives CDR1 MGHDK, CDR2 SYGVNS. The CDR3 extends over 15 amino acids.

The chain links TRBV2 to TRBJ2-3; 12 nucleotides match TRBD2. CDR3 length: 16 amino acids. V lost 8 bases to trimming and J lost 4 bases; unmatched junction nucleotides: 10. CDR1 SNHLY and CDR2 FYNNEI come from the germline V gene. The CDR3 is CASPTSGGPGPDTQYF. The CDR3 DNA is TGTGCCAGCCCGACTAGCGGGGGACCGGGACCAGATACGCAGTATTTT. The full variable domain, in which reference TRBV2 and TRBJ2-3 provide the parts outside the CDR3, is EPEVTQTPSHQVTQMGQEVILRCVPISNHLYFYWYRQILGQKVEFLVSFYNNEISEKSEIFDDQFSVERPDGSNFTLKIRSTKLEDSAMYFCASPTSGGPGPDTQYFGPGTRLTVL.

The rearrangement links TRBV6-1 to TRBJ2-1; 7 positions match TRBD1. This CDR3 is 16 amino acids long. Germline V lookup: CDR1 MNHNS, CDR2 SASEGT. Trimming took 7 bases from V and 2 from J; bases not matched to a gene: 11. CDR3 in amino acids: CASIPLDRNAYNEQFF. DNA for the CDR3: TGTGCCAGCATTCCCCTGGACAGGAATGCCTACAATGAGCAGTTCTTC.

V and J are TRBV20-1 and TRBJ1-5, with 7 bases aligning to TRBD1. This CDR3 is built from 14 residues. Germline lookup yields CDR1 DFQATT and CDR2 SNEGSKA (reference sequence). The ends lost 6 bases at V and 1 base at J; junction bases unmatched: 6. CDR3 DNA sequence: TGCAGTGCCCCCGCAGGGGGGAGCAATCAGCCCCAGCATTTT. Amino acid sequence: CSAPAGGSNQPQHF.

The rearrangement links TRBV27 to TRBJ1-4; a weak D match, TRBD1 (5 bases). The germline gives CDR1 MNHEY, CDR2 SMNVEV (reference sequence). The CDR3 covers 16 residues. Trimming removed 4 bases at V and 7 bases at J, with 19 bases between. This CDR3 reads CASSSITDSGGEKLFF. The DNA for the CDR3 is TGTGCCAGCAGTTCGATCACAGACAGCGGCGGTGAAAAACTGTTTTTT.

As for this clonotype: The junction and the germline gene differ at one end; a read error may be behind it. The chain recombines TRBV6-6 with TRBJ2-3; D remains unclear. The CDR3 is made up of 16 amino acids. The germline V gene has CDR1 MNHNY and CDR2 SVGAGI (reference sequence). The CDR3 reads CASSYLSLPSTDTQYF. CDR3 bases: TGTGCCAGCAGCTACTTGTCCTTACCATCCACAGATACGCAGTATTTT.

CDR3 in amino acids: CASSQGGGNTDTQYF. CDR3 sequence (DNA): TGCGCCAGCAGCCAAGGTGGCGGAAACACAGATACGCAGTATTTT. J is TRBJ2-3 and V is TRBV4-1; D is undetermined. The CDR3 is 15 amino acids. V shed 1 base and J shed 2 bases, with 10 bases lying between them. In germline, CDR1 is MGHRA, CDR2 YSYEKL.

The sample holds a few counts of this clonotype. This chain uses TRBV4-1 with TRBJ1-1; tentative D call: TRBD1 (5 bases). Per the germline V gene, CDR1 is MGHRA and CDR2 is YSYEKL. Trimming removed 5 bases at V and 2 bases at J, with 12 bases between. The CDR3 extends over 14 amino acids. The CDR3 DNA reads TGCGCCAGCAGCAGGGGACTAACTAACACTGAAGCTTTCTTT. Protein: CASSRGLTNTEAFF.

The chain is built from TRBV25-1 and TRBJ2-3; D remains unclear. Trimming pared 5 bases from V and 0 bases from J, leaving 18 bases between. There are 17 residues in the CDR3. The germline V gene has CDR1 MGHDK and CDR2 SYGVNS. The CDR3 protein is CASSLSASGSSTDTQYF. The CDR3 coding sequence is TGTGCCAGCAGTCTATCCGCGTCCGGCTCTAGCACAGATACGCAGTATTTT.

The V gene is TRBV7-8, the J gene TRBJ2-4; D might be TRBD1 (6 bases). Between the trimmed V and J ends, which lost 4 bases and 5 bases, there was a span of 21 bases. Looked up from germline, CDR1 is SGHVS and CDR2 is FQNEAQ. CDR3 length: 17 amino acids. CDR3 loop: CASSSSRDTPNENIQYF. As DNA, the CDR3 is TGTGCCAGCAGCTCCTCCCGGGACACCCCAAACGAAAACATTCAGTACTTC.

In its sample, this clonotype was seen a few times. The chain recombines TRBV12-3 or TRBV12-4 with TRBJ2-3; TRBD2 agrees at 13 bases. Trimming cost V 4 bases and J 0 bases; bases outside gene matches: 4. The CDR3 has 17 amino acids. CDR3: CASSSTSGGASTDTQYF. The CDR3 DNA is TGTGCCAGCAGTTCAACTAGCGGGGGGGCTAGCACAGATACGCAGTATTTT.

This chain connects TRBV6-1 to TRBJ2-2; the D call may be TRBD1 or TRBD2 (6 bases each). With 6 bases removed from V and 2 bases from J, the gap between germline ends came to 16 bases. The CDR3 is 16 amino acids. Germline CDR1 and CDR2: MNHNS and SASEGT. The CDR3 DNA follows: TGTGCCAGCAGGGCCGGGGGCCGAGGCAACACCGGGGAGCTGTTTTTT. Residues: CASRAGGRGNTGELFF.

The chain is built from TRBV20-1 and TRBJ2-3, with D uncertain. Germline CDR1 DFQATT, CDR2 SNEGSKA (reference sequence). Trimming shortened V by 3 bases and J by 2 bases, and 6 bases separated the two germline ends. CDR3 length: 12 residues. The DNA for the CDR3 is TGCAGTGCTAGCGCTATCACAGATACGCAGTATTTT. This gives the protein CSASAITDTQYF.

Here the CDR3 DNA reads TGTGCCAGCAGCCCCGGGGAGGAACTCTACAATGAGCAGTTCTTC. Protein sequence: CASSPGEELYNEQFF. The J gene is TRBJ2-1, the V gene TRBV6-2 or TRBV6-3; perhaps TRBD2 as D (6 bases). The CDR3 runs to 15 residues. V was cut by 6 bases and J by 3 bases, with 15 bases left in between. CDR1 is MNHEY, CDR2 SVGEGT, per germline.

This clonotype is a singleton in its sample. The chain couples TRBV4-1 to TRBJ1-2, with D unclear. Germline CDR1 MGHRA, CDR2 YSYEKL. Between the trimmed V and J ends, which lost 0 bases and 7 bases, there was a span of 18 bases. CDR3 length: 16 residues. CDR3 in amino acids: CASSQESRGGSRGYTF. The CDR3, as DNA: TGCGCCAGCAGCCAAGAATCTAGAGGAGGGTCGCGTGGCTACACCTTC.

The chain couples TRBV27 to TRBJ1-2; TRBD1 aligns across 7 bases. CDR3 size: 14 residues. V was pared by 1 base and J by 6 bases, with 5 bases of the junction left unmatched. Germline CDR1 and CDR2: MNHEY and SMNVEV (reference sequence). CDR3 residues: CASSLLDRRDGYTF. DNA for the CDR3: TGTGCCAGCAGTTTATTGGACAGGCGAGATGGCTACACCTTC.

This clonotype was counted between two and nine times. The CDR3 coding sequence is TGCGCCAGCAGCCAAGCAGGGCGGCCGAGTCCCAATGAGCAGTTCTTC. Protein product: CASSQAGRPSPNEQFF. The rearrangement links TRBV4-1 to TRBJ2-1; possibly TRBD1 for D (5 bases). CDR1 MGHRA and CDR2 YSYEKL come from the germline V gene. This CDR3 is 16 amino acids long. The V end was cut by 1 base, the J end by 6 bases, with 16 bases between.

The V and J genes are TRBV24-1 and TRBJ2-5; D not certain. The length of the CDR3 is 13 residues. With 3 bases removed from V and 5 bases from J, the gap between germline ends came to 9 bases. CDR1 is KGHDR and CDR2 is SFDVKD in the germline V gene. CDR3 protein: CATSDIPGETQYF. The CDR3 DNA reads as TGTGCCACCAGTGATATCCCTGGGGAGACCCAGTACTTC.